The 14 T cell receptor beta chains in this list originate from one sample, sequenced in a study of post-analysis software for immune sequencing data (dated by TCRdb to between 2014 and 2017). What the research found in general, with its limitations: Patients showed significantly higher frequencies than controls for several TRBV segments, among them TRBV5-6, TRBV5-1 and TRBV20-1.

Antigen specificity for these receptors is unknown. Library construction relied on PCR. Reads for this sample came from an Illumina HiSeq 2500. To reduce PCR and sequencing biases, unique molecular identifiers were built into the TCR beta cDNA libraries. The public reads were quality trimmed at Q25 with fastp and then assembled into clones with MiXCR by TCRdb, keeping productive beta chains. Merged by CDR3 protein, the rows form single entries marked with the most common genes and DNA. The sample table holds fewer than 900,000 distinct CDR3 sequences, of which about 43% were seen once. The ten largest clones represent roughly 4.9% of the sample. The sample taken for sequencing was blood. The receptors stem from a girl between 5 and 17 years old with multiple sclerosis.

The chain combines TRBV5-1 with TRBJ2-7; TRBD2 aligns across 12 bases. This CDR3 spans 19 amino acids. Germline values: CDR1 SGHRS, CDR2 YFSETQ. Germline trimming cut 0 bases from V and 1 base from J; bases unmatched to any gene: 11. CDR3 nucleotides: TGCGCCAGCAGCTTGGGGGCTAGCGGGAGGGCCGTTAGGTCCTACGAGCAGTACTTC. It is translated as CASSLGASGRAVRSYEQYF.

J is TRBJ2-7 and V is TRBV15; D is unclear. Per germline, CDR1 LNHNV and CDR2 YYDKDF (reference sequence). This CDR3 region has 13 residues. V lost 4 bases and J lost 5, with 12 bases in between. CDR3 coding DNA: TGTGCCACCAGCAATCTTGGGCCCGACGAGCAGTACTTC. Amino acids: CATSNLGPDEQYF.

DNA of the CDR3: TGTGCCAGCTCCCAGGACAGGCTGGGAGAGACCCAGTACTTC. This gives the protein CASSQDRLGETQYF. The chain employs TRBV18 and TRBJ2-5; TRBD1 agrees at 7 bases. V lost 6 bases, J lost 4 bases, and 8 bases stayed unmatched. The CDR3 is 14 residues long. Germline CDR1 is KGHSH and CDR2 is LQKENI.

The chain recombines TRBV20-1 with TRBJ2-1; 12 bases map to TRBD1. Per germline, CDR1 DFQATT and CDR2 SNEGSKA (reference sequence). The CDR3 runs 14 residues. CDR3 sequence reads: CKPYGTGGDYEQFF. The CDR3 DNA is TGCAAGCCTTACGGGACAGGGGGCGATTATGAGCAGTTCTTC.

This clonotype was picked up a small number of times. V gene TRBV6-2 or TRBV6-3 combines with J gene TRBJ2-1; 8 bases fit TRBD2. The CDR3 loop spans 15 amino acids. After removal of 4 bases from V and 5 bases from J, the junction contained 7 bases not matched to a gene. Germline V gene sequence: CDR1 MNHEY, CDR2 SVGEGT. The CDR3, as DNA: TGTGCCAGCAGTTTCTTAGCGGGAAGTAACAATGAGCAGTTCTTC. Translated: CASSFLAGSNNEQFF.

This rearrangement joins TRBV29-1 to TRBJ1-1; D is undetermined. Germline CDR1 is SQVTM and CDR2 is ANQGSEA. Trimming stripped 6 bases from V and 0 bases from J, with 14 bases between. The CDR3 spans 14 residues. The CDR3 sequence is CSVALRRMNTEAFF. The CDR3 DNA reads as TGCAGCGTCGCCCTACGACGGATGAACACTGAAGCTTTCTTT.

V and J are TRBV2 and TRBJ2-3, with D perhaps assigned TRBD1 or TRBD2 (5 bases each). The V gene lost 4 bases and the J gene lost 1 base, with 12 bases spanning the gap. Germline V lookup: CDR1 SNHLY, CDR2 FYNNEI. The CDR3 totals 15 residues. CDR3 sequence: CASSVPGRGTDTQYF. CDR3 nucleotide sequence: TGTGCCAGCAGTGTGCCGGGGCGAGGCACAGATACGCAGTATTTT. Filled out from reference TRBV2 and TRBJ2-3, the complete variable domain reads EPEVTQTPSHQVTQMGQEVILRCVPISNHLYFYWYRQILGQKVEFLVSFYNNEISEKSEIFDDQFSVERPDGSNFTLKIRSTKLEDSAMYFCASSVPGRGTDTQYFGPGTRLTVL.

The rearrangement joins TRBV10-3 to TRBJ2-2; 8 bases map to TRBD2. Germline V CDR1 and CDR2: ENHRY, SYGVKD. Trimming cost V 4 bases and J 5 bases; bases outside gene matches: 3. This CDR3 spans 14 amino acids. The CDR3 coding sequence is TGTGCCATCAGTGCTTCTAGCGGGACCGGGGAGCTGTTTTTT. As protein: CAISASSGTGELFF.

The chain has TRBV24-1 and TRBJ2-1; 7 positions match TRBD2. V trimming: 4 bases; J trimming: 8 bases; junction bases outside the gene matches: 7. CDR3 length equals 14 residues. The germline gives CDR1 KGHDR, CDR2 SFDVKD. Written as DNA, the CDR3 is TGTGCCACCAGTGACTGGACTAGTAGGCATGAGCAGTTCTTC. Its translation is CATSDWTSRHEQFF.

This clonotype was picked up many times. The V call is TRBV29-1, the J call TRBJ2-5; D tentatively reads TRBD1 or TRBD2 (5 bases each). This CDR3 spans 12 amino acids. The V end lost 8 bases, the J end lost 9 bases, and 19 bases lay between the germline ends. Germline V lookup: CDR1 SQVTM, CDR2 ANQGSEA. The CDR3 spells CSLTFGDGAQYF. The CDR3 DNA follows: TGCAGCCTAACATTTGGGGACGGGGCCCAGTACTTC.

The chain has TRBV7-3 and TRBJ2-1; 10 bases are shared with TRBD1. Germline V gene lookup returns CDR1 SGHTA and CDR2 FQGTGA. The V and J ends lost 9 bases and 7 bases, in that order; junction bases with no gene match: 6. The CDR3 spans 13 residues. The CDR3 coding sequence is TGTGCCAGTGGGACAGGGGTTGGGAATGAGCAGTTCTTC. This sequence encodes CASGTGVGNEQFF. Using reference TRBV7-3 and TRBJ2-1 for the parts outside the CDR3, the full variable domain is GAGVSQTPSNKVTEKGKYVELRCDPISGHTALYWYRQSLGQGPEFLIYFQGTGAADDSGLPNDRFFAVRPEGSVSTLKIQRTERGDSAVYLCASGTGVGNEQFFGPGTRLTVL.

The table lists this clonotype with a few counts. This rearrangement joins TRBV29-1 to TRBJ1-2; 7 nucleotides match TRBD1. Germline values: CDR1 SQVTM, CDR2 ANQGSEA. V was pared by 7 bases and J by 3 bases, with 11 bases of the junction left unmatched. The CDR3 consists of 14 residues. CDR3 nucleotide sequence: TGCAGCGCTGGGGCAGGGGGAGAGGACTATGGCTACACCTTC. This codes for CSAGAGGEDYGYTF.

This clonotype came up a few times. The chain carries TRBV4-3 and TRBJ2-3, with TRBD2 identical over 10 bases. CDR1 is LGHNA and CDR2 is YSLEER in the germline V gene. This CDR3 region has 16 residues. V was clipped by 1 base and J by 9 bases; unmatched bases: 10. In DNA, the CDR3 is TGCGCCAGCAGCCAAGGCTCGATAGCGGGAGGTGACACGCAGTATTTT. Protein: CASSQGSIAGGDTQYF.

This clonotype was detected a few times. V gene TRBV15 combines with J gene TRBJ2-5; D gene uncertain. Germline CDR1 is LNHNV and CDR2 is YYDKDF (reference sequence). Trimming pared 3 bases from V and 0 bases from J, leaving 11 bases between. This CDR3 is built from 15 residues. The CDR3 protein is CATSRARTYQETQYF. CDR3 DNA sequence: TGTGCCACCAGCAGGGCGAGGACGTACCAAGAGACCCAGTACTTC. The full variable domain, completed using reference TRBV15 and TRBJ2-5, is DAMVIQNPRYQVTQFGKPVTLSCSQTLNHNVMYWYQQKSSQAPKLLFHYYDKDFNNEADTPDNFQSRRPNTSFCFLDIRSPGLGDTAMYLCATSRARTYQETQYFGPGTRLLVL.